These 6 T cell receptor beta chains were sequenced from one sample in a study of shared T cell receptors in the human thymus. This table comes from immunoSEQ multiplex PCR, and its TCRdb copy is limited to in-frame clones, with some not included. In the table there are 540,000 or so clones, more than 75% of which are singletons. The data also belong to a second study, concerning human thymus T cells.

Sequencing was done on a sample of thymocytes. The receptor set was obtained from a boy younger than two with a congenital heart defect.

This sequence joins TRBV27 and TRBJ2-3, with D unresolved. Germline CDR1 reads MNHEY; CDR2 reads SMNVEV (reference sequence). This CDR3 spans 12 amino acids. Trimming took 6 bases from V and 2 from J, leaving 6 bases between them. DNA of the CDR3: TGTGCCAGCAGGACTGACACAGATACGCAGTATTTT. Translated: CASRTDTDTQYF.

V is TRBV4-2 and J is TRBJ2-7, with D perhaps TRBD2 (5 bases). The CDR3 consists of 16 residues. Deletions cut 4 bases from V and 2 bases from J, with 18 bases between. CDR1 and CDR2 from the germline V gene are LGHNA and YNFKEQ. Here the CDR3 reads CASSPFPGGCPYEQYF. CDR3 in DNA: TGTGCCAGCAGCCCCTTTCCCGGCGGGTGCCCCTACGAGCAGTACTTC.

CDR3 DNA: TGTGCCAGCAGCCAAGGGGGCCGGGTTAGTACGACCGGGGAGCTGTTTTTT. It codes for CASSQGGRVSTTGELFF. This chain links TRBV9 with TRBJ2-2; 7 nucleotides match TRBD1. This CDR3 spans 17 amino acids. Per the germline V gene, CDR1 is SGDLS and CDR2 is YYNGEE. Unmatched junction bases numbered 14, after V lost 4 bases and J lost 5 bases.

The rearrangement joins TRBV7-8 to TRBJ2-6; D may be TRBD1 (6 bases). Per the germline V gene, CDR1 is SGHVS and CDR2 is FQNEAQ. V was pared by 5 bases and J by 2 bases, with 10 bases between. This CDR3 is 15 amino acids long. This CDR3 is CASSPDSAGANVLTF. The CDR3 bases are TGTGCCAGCAGCCCGGACAGCGCTGGGGCCAACGTCCTGACTTTC.

This sequence joins TRBV19 and TRBJ2-7; D is perhaps TRBD1 (5 bases). The CDR3 is 13 amino acids. V dropped 7 bases and J dropped 7 bases, with 17 bases sitting between them. Germline lookup yields CDR1 LNHDA and CDR2 SQIVND (reference sequence). CDR3 sequence: CASTSGTGEEQYF. Here the CDR3 DNA reads TGTGCCAGTACCTCAGGCACAGGTGAAGAGCAGTACTTC. Combining the CDR3 with reference TRBV19 and TRBJ2-7 gives the whole variable domain DGGITQSPKYLFRKEGQNVTLSCEQNLNHDAMYWYRQDPGQGLRLIYYSQIVNDFQKGDIAEGYSVSREKKESFPLTVTSAQKNPTAFYLCASTSGTGEEQYFGPGTRLTVT.

This rearrangement joins TRBV7-2 to TRBJ2-7; possibly TRBD1 for D (5 bases). The CDR3 length is 17 residues. V was clipped by 2 bases and J by 3 bases, with 20 bases between them. Per germline, CDR1 SGHTA and CDR2 FQGNSA. The CDR3 coding sequence is TGTGCCAGCAGCTTAACCCCCCCGCCGGACACCTTCTACGAGCAGTACTTC. Encoded protein: CASSLTPPPDTFYEQYF. The variable domain in full, with the rest retrieved from reference TRBV7-2 and TRBJ2-7, is GAGVSQSPSNKVTEKGKDVELRCDPISGHTALYWYRQSLGQGLEFLIYFQGNSAPDKSGLPSDRFSAERTGGSVSTLTIQRTQQEDSAVYLCASSLTPPPDTFYEQYFGPGTRLTVT.